The 2 T cell receptor beta chains given below trace back to one sample, sequenced in a study of blood T cell repertoires in COVID-19. Assay: immunoSEQ multiplex PCR; the TCRdb copy retains only in-frame clones and omits some. The table lists about 290,000 clones, roughly nine tenths of them singletons. The sample was peripheral blood. These receptors originate from a woman in her 30s with COVID-19, enrolled during active disease.

The chain recombines TRBV6-5 with TRBJ1-1; 7 nucleotides line up with TRBD1. CDR1 is MNHEY and CDR2 is SVGAGI in the germline V gene. The CDR3 length is 15 residues. V lost 7 bases to trimming and J lost 0 bases; unmatched junction nucleotides: 8. CDR3 in DNA: TGTGCCAGCAAAGGGACAGAGCTGATGAACACTGAAGCTTTCTTT. Translated, it gives CASKGTELMNTEAFF.

This chain links TRBV2 with TRBJ2-2; 12 bases map to TRBD2. Trimming at V came to 5 bases and at J to 6 bases, leaving 13 bases not matched to a gene. CDR1 and CDR2 (germline): SNHLY, FYNNEI. This CDR3 comprises 18 residues. The CDR3 nucleotides are TGTGCCAGCAGTTCTAGACTAGCGGGGGCCACCGGAGCCGGGGAGCTGTTTTTT. Translating gives CASSSRLAGATGAGELFF.